This T cell receptor (beta chain) was recovered during a study of T cell repertoires in cytomegalovirus infection. Whole-study context: It was the public TCR beta signatures that indicated both CMV infection and matching HLA type.

The CDR3 is 16 residues long. Trimming shortened V by 1 base and J by 3 bases, and 12 bases separated the two germline ends. Germline values: CDR1 LGHNA, CDR2 YSLEER. Each CDR3 protein gets one entry after TCRdb re-called the reads with MiXCR. The data contain 450,000 to 600,000 distinct CDR3 sequences, about 44% of them singletons. For this clonotype: No antigen is known for it.

Specimen: cultured PBMCs, collected from culture after CMV antigen stimulation. The chain carries TRBV4-3 and TRBJ1-4; maybe TRBD1 (5 bases). The receptor's source is a human donor in good health (CMV status not recorded). Some clones in this sample may be carry-over from other donors' samples. For the CDR3, the DNA is TGCGCCAGCAGCCAAGGGCTGCCGGGGGCTAATGAAAAACTGTTTTTT. Protein sequence: CASSQGLPGANEKLFF.